This T cell receptor beta chain was sequenced in a study of metastatic and nonmetastatic thyroid tumors. About the study: Repertoire data that came from the blood and tumor or nodule tissue of malignant and benign thyroid patients were compared.

Study-level points and caveats: Malignant thyroid tumors reportedly exceeded benign nodules significantly in TCR beta diversity, with the difference appearing in blood and tumor.

Original handling: CDR3 was compared across clinicopathological groups, and the resulting differences were used to build a distant-metastasis classifier for papillary thyroid cancer. MiXCR re-clonotyped the PCR reads for TCRdb. Here the V and J calls rest on TCRdb's processing, not on the authors' analysis. This table holds under 15,000 clones, roughly an eighth found once. Per germline, CDR1 SGHAT and CDR2 FQNNGV. J gave up 5 bases and V 1 base, and 2 bases lay outside the gene matches. The CDR3 is made up of 16 amino acids. All patients reached thyroid surgery having received no treatment beforehand. A note on this clone: Antigen specificity is unknown.

The chain has TRBV11-2 and TRBJ2-3, with 14 bases aligning to TRBD2. The TCR was taken from a female donor with papillary thyroid cancer or a benign thyroid nodule (not recorded which). Some clones in this sample may be carry-over from other donors' samples. Sequences were obtained from blood. DNA of the CDR3: TGTGCCAGCAGCTTAGGGGGGACTAGCGGGAGAGATACGCAGTATTTT. Its protein product is CASSLGGTSGRDTQYF.